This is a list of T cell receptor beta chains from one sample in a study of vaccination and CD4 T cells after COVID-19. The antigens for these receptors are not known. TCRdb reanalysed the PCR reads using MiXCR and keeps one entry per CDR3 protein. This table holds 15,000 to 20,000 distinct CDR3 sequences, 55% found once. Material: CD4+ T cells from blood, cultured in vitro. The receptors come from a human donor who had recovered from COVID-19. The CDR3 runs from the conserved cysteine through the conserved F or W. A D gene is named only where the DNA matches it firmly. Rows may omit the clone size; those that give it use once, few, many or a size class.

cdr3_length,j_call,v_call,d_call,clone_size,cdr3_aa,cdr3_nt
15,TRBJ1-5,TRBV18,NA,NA,CASSLQGGSNQPQHF,TGTGCCAGCTCACTACAGGGCGGTAGCAATCAGCCCCAGCATTTT
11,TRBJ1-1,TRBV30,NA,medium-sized,CAWGTGPEAFF,TGTGCCTGGGGGACTGGTCCTGAAGCTTTCTTT
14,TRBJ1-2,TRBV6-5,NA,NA,CASSYSAGTRGYTF,TGTGCCAGCAGTTACTCGGCAGGGACGAGAGGCTACACCTTC
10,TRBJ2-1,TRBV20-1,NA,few,CSASSREQFF,TGCAGTGCTAGCTCGCGGGAGCAGTTCTTC
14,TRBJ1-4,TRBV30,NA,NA,CAWRRTASNEKLFF,TGTGCCTGGAGACGGACAGCTTCCAATGAAAAACTGTTTTTT
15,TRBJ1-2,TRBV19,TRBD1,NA,CASTPQLGTGHGYTF,TGTGCCAGTACCCCACAGTTAGGGACAGGGCATGGCTACACCTTC
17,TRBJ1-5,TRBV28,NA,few,CASSYLNWGASHQPQHF,TGTGCCAGCAGCTACCTAAACTGGGGGGCATCGCATCAGCCCCAGCATTTT
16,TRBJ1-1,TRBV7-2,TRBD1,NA,CASTPQDRGLGTEAFF,TGTGCCAGCACCCCGCAGGACAGGGGGCTGGGCACTGAAGCTTTCTTT
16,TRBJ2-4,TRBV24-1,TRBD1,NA,CATSDPNDRDGNIQYF,TGTGCCACCAGTGACCCGAATGACAGGGATGGAAACATTCAGTACTTC
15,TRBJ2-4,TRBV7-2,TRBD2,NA,CASSPPGARGGIQYF,TGTGCCAGCAGCCCCCCGGGGGCACGGGGGGGCATTCAGTACTTC
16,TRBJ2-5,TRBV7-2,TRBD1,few,CASSTRDRGGGETQYF,TGTGCCAGCAGCACACGGGACAGGGGAGGAGGAGAGACCCAGTACTTC
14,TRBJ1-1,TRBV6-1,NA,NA,CASRLDRRNTEAFF,TGTGCCAGCAGACTGGACAGAAGGAACACTGAAGCTTTCTTT
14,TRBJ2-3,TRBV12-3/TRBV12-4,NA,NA,CASSPRDLSDTQYF,TGTGCCAGCAGTCCCCGGGACTTATCAGATACGCAGTATTTT
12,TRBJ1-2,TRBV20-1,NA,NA,CSARGGAARETF,TGCAGTGCTAGAGGTGGGGCGGCGAGAGAGACCTTC
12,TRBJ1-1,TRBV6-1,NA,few,CASRGSDTEAFF,TGTGCCAGCAGGGGGTCTGACACTGAAGCTTTCTTT
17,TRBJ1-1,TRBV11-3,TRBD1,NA,CASSSSGTEGYSTEAFF,TGTGCCAGCAGCTCCTCCGGGACAGAGGGGTATAGCACTGAAGCTTTCTTT
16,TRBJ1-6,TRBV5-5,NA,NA,CASSHPRGGVDSPLHF,TGTGCCAGCAGCCATCCTAGGGGGGGAGTGGATTCACCCCTCCACTTT
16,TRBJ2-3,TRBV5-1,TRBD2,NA,CASSLSLAGGTDTQYF,TGCGCCAGCAGCTTGAGTCTAGCGGGGGGGACAGATACGCAGTATTTT
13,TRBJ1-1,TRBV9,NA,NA,CASSVNRNTEAFF,TGTGCCAGCAGCGTAAATCGGAACACTGAAGCTTTCTTT
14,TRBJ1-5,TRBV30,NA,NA,CAWSSLRGSQPQHF,TGTGCCTGGAGCTCTTTGAGGGGTTCGCAGCCCCAGCATTTT
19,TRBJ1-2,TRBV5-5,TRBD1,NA,CASSIGTGGRDIGNYGYTF,TGTGCCAGCAGCATAGGGACAGGGGGCCGTGACATAGGGAACTATGGCTACACCTTC
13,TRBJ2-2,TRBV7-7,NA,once,CASSFGNTGELFF,TGTGCCAGCAGCTTCGGAAACACCGGGGAGCTGTTTTTT
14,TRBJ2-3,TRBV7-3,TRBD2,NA,CASSQLAGAYTQYF,TGTGCCAGCAGCCAATTAGCGGGAGCTTATACGCAGTATTTT
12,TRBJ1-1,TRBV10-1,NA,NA,CASSEMGLGAFF,TGCGCCAGCAGTGAGATGGGATTAGGAGCTTTCTTT
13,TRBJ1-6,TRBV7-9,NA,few,CASSLEGKLPLHF,TGTGCCAGCAGCTTAGAGGGGAAATTACCCCTCCACTTT
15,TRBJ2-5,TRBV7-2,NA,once,CASSARWLGQETQYF,TGTGCCAGCAGCGCGAGGTGGCTAGGACAAGAGACCCAGTACTTC
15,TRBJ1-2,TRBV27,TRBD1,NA,CASSFIQGAVYGYTF,TGTGCCAGCAGTTTTATTCAGGGGGCTGTCTATGGCTACACCTTC
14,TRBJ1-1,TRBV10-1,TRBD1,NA,CASRRDRENTEAFF,TGCGCCAGCCGCCGGGACAGGGAGAACACTGAAGCTTTCTTT
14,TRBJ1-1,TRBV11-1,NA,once,CASSRRAGNTEAFF,TGTGCCAGCAGCCGCAGGGCAGGTAACACTGAAGCTTTCTTT
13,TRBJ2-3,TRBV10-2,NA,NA,CASSPEGRDTQYF,TGCGCCAGCAGTCCCGAAGGGAGGGATACGCAGTATTTT
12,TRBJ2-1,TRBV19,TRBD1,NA,CASSRGLNEQFF,TGTGCCAGTAGCAGGGGGCTCAATGAGCAGTTCTTC
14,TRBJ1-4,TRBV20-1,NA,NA,CSASWGTENEKLFF,TGCAGTGCCAGCTGGGGGACGGAGAATGAAAAACTGTTTTTT
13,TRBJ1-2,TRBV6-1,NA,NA,CASIGSGLYGYTF,TGTGCCAGCATAGGGTCAGGCCTTTATGGCTACACCTTC